These T cell receptor beta chains were read from a single sample in a study of sequential checkpoint blockade in melanoma. Some clones are missing from TCRdb's copy, which holds only in-frame ones; the method was immunoSEQ multiplex PCR. The top ten clones hold 24% of a sample with more than 15,000 clones, about 92% of them seen once. The sequenced sample was CD8+ T cells sorted from blood (inferred from file names), obtained from a patient given nivolumab and ipilimumab in sequence. Receptor source: a human donor with melanoma. CDR3s include the opening cysteine and the closing phenylalanine or tryptophan. The order of the fields is J gene, CDR3 length, V gene, CDR3 protein.

TRBJ2-7 14 TRBV7-8 CASSLAGRNYEQYF
TRBJ2-7 15 TRBV27 CASSYSGTTSREQYF
TRBJ2-2 16 TRBV5-6 CASSLRFRGGAGELFF
TRBJ1-1 14 TRBV15 CATSEDTMNTEAFF
TRBJ1-6 13 TRBV19 CASTVGGASPLHF
TRBJ2-7 18 TRBV9 CASSVAPLRAEGRYEQYF
TRBJ2-7 15 TRBV7-8 CASYTPGEGPYEQYF
TRBJ1-2 13 TRBV29-1 CSVERSGSYGYTF
TRBJ1-1 15 TRBV4-1 CASSHFGQGGTEAFF
TRBJ1-5 16 TRBV28 CASSLLGQVSNQPQHF
TRBJ2-7 15 TRBV27 CASSAGTGISYEQYF
TRBJ2-7 15 TRBV9 CASSGGGGPPYEQYF